These 2 T cell receptor beta chains came from one sample sequenced in a study of molecular identifiers for immune sequencing clone quantification. TCRdb used MiXCR to reprocess the PCR reads, holding one entry per CDR3 protein. This table holds approximately 680,000 distinct CDR3 sequences, roughly 23% found once. The material sequenced was naive CD8+ T cells from blood, with Jurkat cell RNA spiked in. Subset indicated: FACS-sorted CD8+CD4-CCR7+CD45RA+ naive T cells. The receptor source for this set is a human donor in good health. Some libraries in this study had Jurkat cell RNA spiked in.

Comment on this clonotype: The germline gene is not matched at one end of the junction; a read error may be the cause. The gene calls are TRBV4-1 and TRBJ2-3; 11 bases line up with TRBD2. Germline CDR1 and CDR2: MGHRA and YSYEKL. This CDR3 region has 16 residues. The CDR3 bases are TGCGCCAGCAGCCATGCACTAGCGGGGGACACAGATACGCAGAATTTT. This codes for CASSHALAGDTDTQNF.

Notes on this clonotype: A single base separates this from a much larger clone, so it may be a read error. The chain links TRBV2 to TRBJ1-5, with D perhaps TRBD1 (5 bases). The ends were cut back, 4 bases at V and 0 bases at J, with 16 bases in the middle. The CDR3 spans 17 residues. Germline V gives CDR1 SNHLY, CDR2 FYNNEI. The CDR3 bases are TGTGCCAGCAGTGGAGTTCAGGGAACCTATAGCAATCAGCCCCAGCATTTT. It yields the protein CASSGVQGTYSNQPQHF.